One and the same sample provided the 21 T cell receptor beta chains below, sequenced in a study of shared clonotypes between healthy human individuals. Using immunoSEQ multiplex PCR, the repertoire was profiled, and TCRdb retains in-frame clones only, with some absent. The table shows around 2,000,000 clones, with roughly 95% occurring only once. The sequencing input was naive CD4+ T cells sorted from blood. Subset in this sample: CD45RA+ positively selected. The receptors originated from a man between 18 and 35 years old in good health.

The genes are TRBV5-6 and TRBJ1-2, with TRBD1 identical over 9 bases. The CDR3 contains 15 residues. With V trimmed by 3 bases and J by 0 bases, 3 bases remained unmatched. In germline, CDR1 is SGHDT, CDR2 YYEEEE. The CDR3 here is CASSWGDRANYGYTF. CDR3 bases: TGTGCCAGCAGCTGGGGGGACAGGGCTAACTATGGCTACACCTTC. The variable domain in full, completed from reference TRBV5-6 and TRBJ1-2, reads DAGVTQSPTHLIKTRGQQVTLRCSPKSGHDTVSWYQQALGQGPQFIFQYYEEEERQRGNFPDRFSGHQFPNYSSELNVNALLLGDSALYLCASSWGDRANYGYTFGSGTRLTVV.

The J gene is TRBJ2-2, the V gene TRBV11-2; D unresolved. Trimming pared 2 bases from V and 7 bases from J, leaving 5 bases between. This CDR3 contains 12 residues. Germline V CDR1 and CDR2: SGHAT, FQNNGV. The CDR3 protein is CASSLRNGELFF. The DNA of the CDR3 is TGTGCCAGCAGCTTAAGAAACGGGGAGCTGTTTTTT. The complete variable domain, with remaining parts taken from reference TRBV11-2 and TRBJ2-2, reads EAGVAQSPRYKIIEKRQSVAFWCNPISGHATLYWYQQILGQGPKLLIQFQNNGVVDDSQLPKDRFSAERLKGVDSTLKIQPAKLEDSAVYLCASSLRNGELFFGEGSRLTVL.

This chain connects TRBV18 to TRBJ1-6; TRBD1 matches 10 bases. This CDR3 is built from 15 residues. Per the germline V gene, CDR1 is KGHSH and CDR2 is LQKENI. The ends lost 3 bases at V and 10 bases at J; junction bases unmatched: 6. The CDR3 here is CASSPTGQGTSPLHF. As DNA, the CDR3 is TGTGCCAGCTCACCCACGGGACAGGGGACGTCACCCCTCCACTTT.

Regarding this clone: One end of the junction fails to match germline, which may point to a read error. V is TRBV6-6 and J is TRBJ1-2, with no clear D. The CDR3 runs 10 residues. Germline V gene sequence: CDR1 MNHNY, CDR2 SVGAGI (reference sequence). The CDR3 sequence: CASSQNPRYF. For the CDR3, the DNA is TGTGCCAGCAGCCAAAACCCCCGCTACTTC.

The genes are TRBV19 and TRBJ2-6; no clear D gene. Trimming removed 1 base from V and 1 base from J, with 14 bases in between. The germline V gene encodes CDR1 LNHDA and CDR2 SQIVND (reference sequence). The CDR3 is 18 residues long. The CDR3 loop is CASSIGVGPPSGANVLTF. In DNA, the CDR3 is TGTGCCAGTAGTATAGGGGTTGGCCCCCCATCTGGGGCCAACGTCCTGACTTTC. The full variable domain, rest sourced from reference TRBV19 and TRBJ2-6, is DGGITQSPKYLFRKEGQNVTLSCEQNLNHDAMYWYRQDPGQGLRLIYYSQIVNDFQKGDIAEGYSVSREKKESFPLTVTSAQKNPTAFYLCASSIGVGPPSGANVLTFGAGSRLTVL.

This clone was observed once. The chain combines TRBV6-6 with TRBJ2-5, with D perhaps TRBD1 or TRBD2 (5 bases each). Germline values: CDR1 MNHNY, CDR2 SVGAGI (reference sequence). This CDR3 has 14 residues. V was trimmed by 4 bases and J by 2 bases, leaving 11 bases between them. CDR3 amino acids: CASSFPGRQETQYF. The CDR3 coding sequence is TGTGCCAGCAGTTTTCCGGGACGACAAGAGACCCAGTACTTC.

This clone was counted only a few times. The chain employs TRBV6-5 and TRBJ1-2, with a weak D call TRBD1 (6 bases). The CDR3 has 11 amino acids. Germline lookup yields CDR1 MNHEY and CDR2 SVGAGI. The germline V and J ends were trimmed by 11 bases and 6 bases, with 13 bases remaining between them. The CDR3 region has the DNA TGTGCCGTCTTTCGGGGGCATGGCTACACCTTC. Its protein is CAVFRGHGYTF.

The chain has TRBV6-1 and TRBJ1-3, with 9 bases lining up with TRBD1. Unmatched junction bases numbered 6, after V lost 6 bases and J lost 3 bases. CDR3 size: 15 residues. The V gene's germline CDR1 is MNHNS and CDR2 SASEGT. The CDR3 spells CASRTTGGIGNTIYF. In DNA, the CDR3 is TGTGCCAGCAGGACGACAGGGGGGATTGGAAACACCATATATTTT.

The CDR3 region is CASKGTRGSEQYF. The CDR3 region has the DNA TGTGCCAGCAAGGGGACACGCGGCTCGGAGCAGTACTTC. The chain is built from TRBV6-4 and TRBJ2-7; D is perhaps TRBD1 (6 bases). The CDR3 sequence is 13 residues long. With 7 bases removed from V and 7 bases from J, the gap between germline ends came to 17 bases. Germline-derived CDR1 and CDR2 are MRHNA and SNTAGT.

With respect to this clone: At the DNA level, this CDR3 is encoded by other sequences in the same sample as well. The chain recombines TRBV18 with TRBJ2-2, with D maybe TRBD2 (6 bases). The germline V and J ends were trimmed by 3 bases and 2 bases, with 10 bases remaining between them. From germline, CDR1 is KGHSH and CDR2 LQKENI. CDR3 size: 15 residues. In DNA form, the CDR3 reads TGTGCCAGCTCACCCCGGGAGTCCAACACCGGGGAGCTGTTTTTT. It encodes CASSPRESNTGELFF.

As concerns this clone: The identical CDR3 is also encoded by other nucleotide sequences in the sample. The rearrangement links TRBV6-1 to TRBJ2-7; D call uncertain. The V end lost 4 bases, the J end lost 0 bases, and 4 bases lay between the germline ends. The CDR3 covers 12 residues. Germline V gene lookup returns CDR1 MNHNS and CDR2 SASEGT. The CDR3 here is CASSVTSYEQYF. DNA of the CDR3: TGTGCCAGCAGTGTCACCTCCTACGAGCAGTACTTC.

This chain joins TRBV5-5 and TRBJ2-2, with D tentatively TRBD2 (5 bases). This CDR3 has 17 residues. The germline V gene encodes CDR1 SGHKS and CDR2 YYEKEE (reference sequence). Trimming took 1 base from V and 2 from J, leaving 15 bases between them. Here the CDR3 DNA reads TGTGCCAGCAGCTTGCCGGGGTGGTCCAGAAACACCGGGGAGCTGTTTTTT. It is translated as CASSLPGWSRNTGELFF. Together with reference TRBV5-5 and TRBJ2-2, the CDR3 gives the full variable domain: DAGVTQSPTHLIKTRGQQVTLRCSPISGHKSVSWYQQVLGQGPQFIFQYYEKEERGRGNFPDRFSARQFPNYSSELNVNALLLGDSALYLCASSLPGWSRNTGELFFGEGSRLTVL.

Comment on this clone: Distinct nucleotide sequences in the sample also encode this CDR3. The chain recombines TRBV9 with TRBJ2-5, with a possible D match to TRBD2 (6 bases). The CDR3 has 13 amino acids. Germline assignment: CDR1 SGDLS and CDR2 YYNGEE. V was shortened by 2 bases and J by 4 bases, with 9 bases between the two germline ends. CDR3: CASSVGGPETQYF. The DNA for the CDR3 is TGTGCCAGCAGCGTCGGGGGACCAGAGACCCAGTACTTC.

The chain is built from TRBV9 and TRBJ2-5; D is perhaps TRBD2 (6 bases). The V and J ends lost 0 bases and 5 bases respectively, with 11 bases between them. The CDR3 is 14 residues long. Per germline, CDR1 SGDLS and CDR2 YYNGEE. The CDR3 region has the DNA TGTGCCAGCAGCGTAGGTAAAGGAGGGGAGACCCAGTACTTC. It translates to CASSVGKGGETQYF.

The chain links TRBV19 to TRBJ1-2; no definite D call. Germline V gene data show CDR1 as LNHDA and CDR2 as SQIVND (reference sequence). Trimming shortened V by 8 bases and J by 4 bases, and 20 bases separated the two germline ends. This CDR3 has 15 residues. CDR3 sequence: CASGSYVNLGYGYTF. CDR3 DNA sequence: TGTGCCAGTGGTTCGTATGTTAACCTAGGCTATGGCTACACCTTC.

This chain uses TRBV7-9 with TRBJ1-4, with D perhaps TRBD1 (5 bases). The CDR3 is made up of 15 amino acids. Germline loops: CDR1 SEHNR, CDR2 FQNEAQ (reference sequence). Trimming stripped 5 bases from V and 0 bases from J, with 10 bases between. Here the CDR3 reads CASSRAGATNEKLFF. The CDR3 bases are TGTGCCAGCAGCCGGGCGGGGGCAACTAATGAAAAACTGTTTTTT. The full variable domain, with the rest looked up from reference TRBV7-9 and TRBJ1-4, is DTGVSQNPRHKITKRGQNVTFRCDPISEHNRLYWYRQTLGQGPEFLTYFQNEAQLEKSRLLSDRFSAERPKGSFSTLEIQRTEQGDSAMYLCASSRAGATNEKLFFGSGTQLSVL.

The CDR3 sequence: CASSLSGPPIPNTEAFF. The CDR3 region has the DNA TGCGCCAGCAGCTTGTCGGGCCCTCCGATCCCGAACACTGAAGCTTTCTTT. This chain uses TRBV5-1 with TRBJ1-1; D remains ambiguous. This CDR3 spans 17 amino acids. V was cut by 1 base and J by 1 base, with 17 bases left in between. Germline V gene sequence: CDR1 SGHRS, CDR2 YFSETQ.

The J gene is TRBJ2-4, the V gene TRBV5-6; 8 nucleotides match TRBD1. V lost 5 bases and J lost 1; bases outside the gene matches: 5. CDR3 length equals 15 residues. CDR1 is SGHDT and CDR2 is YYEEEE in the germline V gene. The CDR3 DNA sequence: TGTGCCAGCAGTGGACAGGGTCTGGCCAAAAACATTCAGTACTTC. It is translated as CASSGQGLAKNIQYF.

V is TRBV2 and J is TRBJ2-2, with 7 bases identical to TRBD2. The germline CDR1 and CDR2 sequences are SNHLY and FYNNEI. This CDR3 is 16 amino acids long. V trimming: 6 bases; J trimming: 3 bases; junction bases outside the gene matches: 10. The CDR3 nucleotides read TGTGCCAGCAGCTCCCTGGGGGACTATTACACCGGGGAGCTGTTTTTT. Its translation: CASSSLGDYYTGELFF.

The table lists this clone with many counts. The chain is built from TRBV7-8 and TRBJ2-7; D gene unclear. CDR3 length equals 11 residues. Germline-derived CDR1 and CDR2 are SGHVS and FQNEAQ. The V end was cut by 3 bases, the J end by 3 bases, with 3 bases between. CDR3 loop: CASSFNYEQYF. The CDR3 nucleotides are TGTGCCAGCAGCTTTAACTACGAGCAGTACTTC.

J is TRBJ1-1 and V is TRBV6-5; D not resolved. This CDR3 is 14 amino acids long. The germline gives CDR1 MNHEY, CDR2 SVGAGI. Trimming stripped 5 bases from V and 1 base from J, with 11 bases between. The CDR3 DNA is TGTGCCAGCAGTCCCCCAGGAAAGAACACTGAAGCTTTCTTT. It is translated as CASSPPGKNTEAFF.